The 28 T cell receptor beta chains in this list originate from one sample, sequenced in a study of blood T cell repertoires in COVID-19 (dated by TCRdb to the early 2020s). The library was generated by the immunoSEQ multiplex PCR assay. Entries here come from immuneACCESS through TCRdb and include only in-frame sequences with V and J called. Some clones fail to appear in such tables; in the studies checked, an unresolved V gene covers under half of the shortfall, and the cause of the remainder is unknown. The sample table contains approximately 100,000 clones; only one count was recorded for more than 70% of them. Of the sample, about 14% is held by the ten largest clones. The material sequenced was peripheral blood. The source is a woman aged 70-85 years with acute or convalescent COVID-19.

This rearrangement joins TRBV2 to TRBJ1-2; a weak D match, TRBD1 (6 bases). Trimming removed 0 bases from V and 3 bases from J, with 11 bases in between. The CDR3 is 15 amino acids. Germline CDR1 is SNHLY and CDR2 is FYNNEI. The CDR3 nucleotides read TGTGCCAGCAGTGAAGCAGGGGGAGAGCACTATGGCTACACCTTC. Amino acids: CASSEAGGEHYGYTF.

Details on this clone: A junction end diverges from the germline sequence, so it may reflect a read error. This rearrangement joins TRBV19 to TRBJ1-5; perhaps TRBD1 as D (6 bases). Germline V gene data show CDR1 as LNHDA and CDR2 as SQIVND (reference sequence). The CDR3 loop spans 16 amino acids. The CDR3 protein is CASTIGQTSYNQPQHF. The CDR3 bases are TGTGCCAGTACTATAGGACAGACTTCTTACAATCAGCCCCAGCATTTT.

This sequence joins TRBV7-2 and TRBJ1-4; 8 bases line up with TRBD1. V was clipped by 4 bases and J by 4 bases; unmatched bases: 5. CDR3 size: 15 residues. The germline CDR1 and CDR2 sequences are SGHTA and FQGNSA. CDR3 amino acids: CASSSQTGVNEKLFF. CDR3 bases: TGTGCCAGCAGCTCGCAGACAGGGGTTAATGAAAAACTGTTTTTT.

The genes are TRBV27 and TRBJ2-3; 8 nucleotides align to TRBD1. The CDR3 has 14 amino acids. Germline CDR1 is MNHEY and CDR2 is SMNVEV (reference sequence). V was pared by 5 bases and J by 4 bases, with 5 bases of the junction left unmatched. CDR3 bases: TGTGCCAGCAGTCTCCGGACAGGGTCAGATACGCAGTATTTT. As protein: CASSLRTGSDTQYF.

The J gene is TRBJ2-1, the V gene TRBV11-3; D call uncertain. The germline V and J ends were trimmed by 5 bases and 15 bases, with 14 bases remaining between them. Germline CDR1 and CDR2: SGHNT and YENEEA. This CDR3 has 11 residues. CDR3 residues: CASSPSGVLFF. The CDR3 DNA sequence: TGTGCCAGCAGCCCCAGTGGAGTGTTGTTCTTC.

This sequence joins TRBV5-4 and TRBJ2-2; no clear D. V was shortened by 4 bases and J by 3 bases, with 4 bases between the two germline ends. The CDR3 spans 12 residues. Germline CDR1 and CDR2: SGHNT and YYREEE (reference sequence). CDR3 nucleotides: TGTGCCAGCAGCCCGGACACCGGGGAGCTGTTTTTT. Translated, it gives CASSPDTGELFF.

This chain uses TRBV5-1 with TRBJ2-1; D may be TRBD2 (6 bases). Deletions cut 2 bases from V and 9 bases from J, with 12 bases between. CDR3 length: 13 amino acids. In germline, CDR1 is SGHRS, CDR2 YFSETQ. The CDR3 DNA reads as TGCGCCAGCAGCTTTGGGGGGTATGCTGAGCAGTTCTTC. Protein product: CASSFGGYAEQFF.

The DNA of the CDR3 is TGTGCCAGCTCAGTCGCGTACCAAGAGACCCAGTACTTC. Protein product: CASSVAYQETQYF. This chain joins TRBV18 and TRBJ2-5; the D is unclear. In germline, CDR1 is KGHSH, CDR2 LQKENI. CDR3 length: 13 amino acids. The V end lost 5 bases, the J end lost 0 bases, and 7 bases lay between the germline ends.

A remark on this clone: Other DNA variants within this sample encode the same CDR3. The chain uses TRBV7-8 and TRBJ1-2; no definite D call. Trimming shortened V by 0 bases and J by 2 bases, and 4 bases separated the two germline ends. CDR3 length equals 13 residues. Germline values: CDR1 SGHVS, CDR2 FQNEAQ. The CDR3 bases are TGTGCCAGCAGCTTAGCCCTGAACTATGGCTACACCTTC. This translates into CASSLALNYGYTF. Together with reference TRBV7-8 and TRBJ1-2, the CDR3 gives the full variable domain: GAGVSQSPRYKVAKRGQDVALRCDPISGHVSLFWYQQALGQGPEFLTYFQNEAQLDKSGLPSDRFFAERPEGSVSTLKIQRTQQEDSAVYLCASSLALNYGYTFGSGTRLTVV.

J is TRBJ1-2 and V is TRBV27; 12 nucleotides agree with TRBD1. V shed 2 bases and J 7 bases; nucleotides not matched to a gene: 14. The CDR3 length is 18 residues. Germline V lookup: CDR1 MNHEY, CDR2 SMNVEV (reference sequence). The CDR3 protein is CASSLPPGQGAPHGGYTF. The DNA for the CDR3 is TGTGCCAGCAGTTTACCTCCGGGACAGGGGGCTCCCCACGGTGGCTACACCTTC.

V gene TRBV30 combines with J gene TRBJ1-3, with D maybe TRBD1 (5 bases). This CDR3 region has 12 residues. Deletions cut 6 bases from V and 4 bases from J, with 10 bases between. Germline V gene data show CDR1 as GTSNPN and CDR2 as SVGIG (reference sequence). CDR3 in amino acids: CACRDSGNTIYF. The CDR3 DNA is TGTGCCTGCCGGGACTCCGGAAACACCATATATTTT.

This clone appeared once. The chain couples TRBV3-1 (or the pseudogene TRBV3-2) to TRBJ1-2; a weak D match, TRBD1 (6 bases). CDR1 and CDR2 (germline): LGHDT, YNNKEL (reference sequence). CDR3 length: 14 amino acids. V was clipped by 1 base and J by 4 bases, with 10 bases between them. The CDR3 bases are TGTGCCAGCAGCCAAGGGGGGCGAAGCTATGGCTACACCTTC. This translates into CASSQGGRSYGYTF.

This clone appeared once. The genes are TRBV9 and TRBJ2-2; 7 bases match TRBD2. Germline assignment: CDR1 SGDLS and CDR2 YYNGEE. The V gene end was trimmed by 3 bases and the J gene end by 6 bases; junction bases not matched to a gene: 5. CDR3 size: 14 residues. The CDR3 loop reads CASSAGRAAGELFF. CDR3 DNA: TGTGCCAGCAGCGCGGGGAGGGCCGCCGGGGAGCTGTTTTTT.

The genes are TRBV3-1 (or the pseudogene TRBV3-2) and TRBJ2-1; no firm D call. Trimming stripped 0 bases from V and 6 bases from J, with 9 bases between. The CDR3 is 14 amino acids. CDR1 and CDR2 from the germline V gene are LGHDT and YNNKEL (reference sequence). Here the CDR3 reads CASSQDASSNEQFF. The CDR3 DNA reads as TGTGCCAGCAGCCAAGACGCGTCGAGCAATGAGCAGTTCTTC.

This clone showed up just a few times. The chain couples TRBV6-5 to TRBJ1-6; 10 bases agree with TRBD1. CDR3 length: 16 amino acids. V lost 2 bases and J lost 10; bases outside the gene matches: 8. Looked up from germline, CDR1 is MNHEY and CDR2 is SVGAGI. For the CDR3, the DNA is TGTGCCAGCAGTTACGCCGGGGGACAGGGGACCTCACCCCTCCACTTT. Amino acids: CASSYAGGQGTSPLHF.

This chain connects TRBV5-1 to TRBJ2-1; D might be TRBD2 (6 bases). CDR3 length equals 15 residues. Germline V gene lookup returns CDR1 SGHRS and CDR2 YFSETQ. Trimming pared 2 bases from V and 5 bases from J, leaving 14 bases between. The CDR3 sequence: CASSLHSGGNNEQFF. The CDR3 DNA sequence: TGCGCCAGCAGCTTACATAGCGGAGGGAACAATGAGCAGTTCTTC.

The CDR3, as DNA: TGTGCCAGCCGTCAAGGACAGATGAACACTGAAGCTTTCTTT. The encoded protein is CASRQGQMNTEAFF. The chain carries TRBV2 and TRBJ1-1, with D perhaps matching TRBD1 (6 bases). The CDR3 is made up of 14 amino acids. The V and J ends lost 8 bases and 0 bases respectively, with 13 bases between them. The germline CDR1 and CDR2 sequences are SNHLY and FYNNEI. The variable domain in full, completed from reference TRBV2 and TRBJ1-1, reads EPEVTQTPSHQVTQMGQEVILRCVPISNHLYFYWYRQILGQKVEFLVSFYNNEISEKSEIFDDQFSVERPDGSNFTLKIRSTKLEDSAMYFCASRQGQMNTEAFFGQGTRLTVV.

CDR3 sequence: CASSLAGIRSPLHF. The CDR3 DNA reads TGTGCCAGCAGCTTAGCAGGGATCAGGTCACCCCTCCACTTT. V is TRBV11-3 and J is TRBJ1-6; a possible D gene is TRBD1 (5 bases). V was pared by 1 base and J by 10 bases, with 11 bases between. The CDR3 runs 14 residues. CDR1 is SGHNT, CDR2 YENEEA, per germline.

V is TRBV16 and J is TRBJ2-1, with TRBD1 identical over 9 bases. Trimming cost V 5 bases and J 7 bases; bases outside gene matches: 9. This CDR3 is 15 amino acids long. CDR1 and CDR2 from the germline V gene are KGHSY and FQNENV. The CDR3 spells CASSTNRGLGNEQFF. DNA for the CDR3: TGTGCCAGCAGCACCAACAGGGGGCTGGGGAATGAGCAGTTCTTC. The full variable domain, its missing parts supplied by reference TRBV16 and TRBJ2-1, is GEEVAQTPKHLVRGEGQKAKLYCAPIKGHSYVFWYQQVLKNEFKFLISFQNENVFDETGMPKERFSAKCLPNSPCSLEIQATKLEDSAVYFCASSTNRGLGNEQFFGPGTRLTVL.

The chain joins TRBV5-1 to TRBJ2-1; TRBD2 matches 10 bases. The CDR3 covers 15 residues. The ends lost 3 bases at V and 7 bases at J; junction bases unmatched: 7. Germline loops: CDR1 SGHRS, CDR2 YFSETQ. Here the CDR3 DNA reads TGCGCCAGCAGCTCAACTAGCGGGGCCGGGAATGAGCAGTTCTTC. It is translated as CASSSTSGAGNEQFF.

This chain connects TRBV5-1 to TRBJ1-1; unclear D gene. Germline values: CDR1 SGHRS, CDR2 YFSETQ. Trimming took off 0 bases at V and 4 bases at J, with 10 bases between the two ends. The CDR3 spans 14 residues. The chain's CDR3 is CASSLEGGITEAFF. In DNA form, the CDR3 reads TGCGCCAGCAGCTTGGAGGGAGGGATCACTGAAGCTTTCTTT.

The chain is built from TRBV28 and TRBJ1-1; D is unclear. V shed 5 bases and J shed 5 bases, with 15 bases lying between them. This CDR3 is built from 14 residues. Germline V gene lookup returns CDR1 MDHEN and CDR2 SYDVKM. The CDR3 sequence is CASSPTPRRTEAFF. The CDR3 DNA follows: TGTGCCAGCAGTCCCACCCCGAGGAGGACTGAAGCTTTCTTT. Based on the CDR3 plus reference TRBV28 and TRBJ1-1, the full variable domain is DVKVTQSSRYLVKRTGEKVFLECVQDMDHENMFWYRQDPGLGLRLIYFSYDVKMKEKGDIPEGYSVSREKKERFSLILESASTNQTSMYLCASSPTPRRTEAFFGQGTRLTVV.

This rearrangement joins TRBV10-1 to TRBJ2-1; D may be TRBD2 (6 bases). V was cut by 0 bases and J by 5 bases, with 14 bases left in between. Germline CDR1 is WNHNN and CDR2 is SYGVQD (reference sequence). The CDR3 contains 16 residues. In DNA form, the CDR3 reads TGCGCCAGCAGTGAGTCGAAAGCGTCGGGGGACAATGAGCAGTTCTTC. It codes for CASSESKASGDNEQFF.

The J gene is TRBJ1-2, the V gene TRBV27; 8 bases line up with TRBD1. CDR3 length equals 15 residues. Per the germline V gene, CDR1 is MNHEY and CDR2 is SMNVEV (reference sequence). Trimming cost V 4 bases and J 1 base; bases outside gene matches: 5. CDR3 region: CASSSRQGINYGYTF. In DNA, the CDR3 is TGTGCCAGCAGTTCCCGACAGGGGATTAACTATGGCTACACCTTC.

This clone occurred a few times. The chain uses TRBV7-9 and TRBJ2-4, with 8 bases aligning to TRBD1. V dropped 5 bases and J dropped 0; count of bases not matched to a gene: 12. The length of the CDR3 is 18 residues. Germline lookup yields CDR1 SEHNR and CDR2 FQNEAQ (reference sequence). The CDR3 DNA sequence: TGTGCCAGCAGCCCACCGGGACAGGCGTCCCTAGCCAAAAACATTCAGTACTTC. The encoded protein is CASSPPGQASLAKNIQYF.

V is TRBV2 and J is TRBJ2-7; 7 nucleotides agree with TRBD2. V shed 7 bases and J 7 bases; nucleotides not matched to a gene: 13. This CDR3 spans 14 amino acids. Germline CDR1 and CDR2: SNHLY and FYNNEI. In nucleotides, the CDR3 is TGTGCCAGCAACTTAGCGGGCCGGCCCTGGGAGCAGTACGTC. It codes for CASNLAGRPWEQYV.

The rearrangement uses TRBV6-5 and TRBJ1-2; 7 bases match TRBD1. The CDR3 has 15 amino acids. Trimming at V came to 6 bases and at J to 3 bases, leaving 10 bases not matched to a gene. The germline V gene has CDR1 MNHEY and CDR2 SVGAGI. The CDR3 DNA is TGTGCCAGCAGGGGACTGACAGGGCTAGACTATGGCTACACCTTC. Its protein is CASRGLTGLDYGYTF.

The rearrangement links TRBV12-5 to TRBJ1-5; D unresolved. V was cut by 0 bases and J by 0 bases, with 6 bases left in between. Per the germline V gene, CDR1 is LGHNT and CDR2 is FRNRAP. The CDR3 has 15 residues. The CDR3 nucleotides are TGTGCTAGTGGTTTGGTGCGTTATAGCAATCAGCCCCAGCATTTT. Its protein product is CASGLVRYSNQPQHF.